The rows below give T cell receptor beta chains drawn from one sample of a study of CD8+ T cells in alopecia areata. Some clones are missing from TCRdb's copy, which holds only in-frame ones; the method was immunoSEQ multiplex PCR. The sample holds 150,000 or so clones, roughly 64% seen once. The sequenced sample was CD4+ T cells sorted from blood, obtained at week 0. All receptors derive from a human donor with alopecia areata. CDR3s include the opening cysteine and the closing phenylalanine or tryptophan. The order of the fields is D gene, V gene, J gene, clone size, CDR3 protein, CDR3 DNA. D genes are given only for firm matches. The listing skips clone size in some rows; elsewhere it reads once, few, many or a size class.

>TRBD1|TRBV6-1|TRBJ2-7|few
CASRTPGQGRYEQYF
TGTGCCAGCAGAACACCGGGACAGGGGAGATACGAGCAGTACTTC
>.|TRBV12-5|TRBJ1-1|.
CASGLVSGQLNTEAFF
TGTGCTAGTGGTTTGGTATCGGGACAATTGAACACTGAAGCTTTCTTT
>.|TRBV13|TRBJ2-5|.
CASSFSGLQTQYF
TGTGCCAGCAGCTTCTCCGGGTTGCAGACCCAGTACTTC
>TRBD2|TRBV10-3|TRBJ2-7|few
CAARSGGANEQYF
TGTGCCGCGCGAAGCGGGGGGGCAAATGAGCAGTACTTC
>TRBD1|TRBV25-1|TRBJ1-2|.
CASLPITGGEHGYTF
TGTGCCAGCCTGCCTATCACAGGGGGCGAACATGGCTACACCTTC
>.|TRBV6-1|TRBJ1-3|.
CASSEVLGRGSGNTIYF
TGTGCCAGCAGTGAAGTCCTTGGCAGGGGCTCTGGAAACACCATATATTTT
>TRBD2|TRBV18|TRBJ2-1|.
CASSPLGLAGDEQFF
TGTGCCAGCTCACCATTGGGACTAGCGGGCGATGAGCAGTTCTTC
>.|TRBV29-1|TRBJ2-7|.
CSVYGSYEQYF
TGCAGCGTTTATGGGTCCTACGAGCAGTACTTC
>.|TRBV27|TRBJ2-7|.
CASTPTGVSPYEQYF
TGTGCCAGCACCCCAACGGGGGTCTCACCGTACGAGCAGTACTTC
>.|TRBV4-3|TRBJ2-2|.
CASSQDNTGELFF
TGCGCCAGCAGCCAGGATAACACCGGGGAGCTGTTTTTT
>.|TRBV7-2|TRBJ1-1|.
CASSAAGMNTEAFF
TGTGCCAGCAGCGCGGCGGGAATGAACACTGAAGCTTTCTTT
>.|TRBV7-2|TRBJ1-5|.
CASSHREGNQPQHF
TGTGCCAGCAGTCACCGCGAGGGAAACCAGCCCCAGCATTTT
>.|TRBV18|TRBJ2-3|.
CASSRSTETDTQYF
TGTGCCAGCTCGCGATCGACGGAAACAGATACGCAGTATTTT
>TRBD1|TRBV6-1|TRBJ2-7|few
CASSGWDRGHEQYF
TGTGCCAGCAGTGGATGGGACAGGGGGCACGAGCAGTACTTC
>.|TRBV4-2|TRBJ2-3|.
CASSQDLSYRGQDTQYF
TGTGCCAGCAGCCAAGACTTGTCCTACCGGGGACAAGATACGCAGTATTTT
>.|TRBV4-1|TRBJ2-5|.
CASSPIGQGPETQYF
TGCGCCAGCAGCCCCATAGGGCAGGGGCCGGAGACCCAGTACTTC
>.|TRBV5-1|TRBJ1-6|.
CASSLGGNSPLHF
TGCGCCAGCAGCTTGGGAGGGAATTCACCCCTCCACTTT
>.|TRBV5-4|TRBJ2-7|few
CASSLDRRSYEQYF
TGTGCCAGCAGCTTGGACAGGCGATCCTACGAGCAGTACTTC
>.|TRBV11-2|TRBJ1-2|few
CASSFGSVDGYTF
TGTGCCAGCAGCTTTGGGTCTGTGGATGGCTACACCTTC
>TRBD2|TRBV5-1|TRBJ2-3|few
CASSSGLAGGEPQYF
TGCGCCAGCAGCTCCGGACTAGCGGGGGGCGAACCGCAGTATTTT
>.|TRBV7-2|TRBJ2-2|once
CASSTQGGTGELFF
TGTGCCAGCAGCACGCAGGGGGGCACCGGGGAGCTGTTTTTT
>.|TRBV29-1|TRBJ2-5|.
CSPPGRASEQETQYF
TGCAGCCCACCCGGTCGGGCGAGTGAGCAAGAGACCCAGTACTTC
>.|TRBV7-9|TRBJ1-2|.
CASSFRGRSDGYTF
TGTGCCAGCAGCTTCAGGGGCAGGTCAGATGGCTACACCTTC
>.|TRBV7-9|TRBJ1-4|few
CASSRTNPEELFF
TGTGCCAGCTCACGGACAAACCCCGAGGAACTGTTTTTT
>.|TRBV29-1|TRBJ2-5|.
CSVPGAGLGFQETQYF
TGCAGCGTCCCCGGAGCAGGGTTGGGGTTCCAAGAGACCCAGTACTTC
>.|TRBV5-1|TRBJ2-2|.
CASSLGSNTGELFF
TGCGCCAGCAGCTTGGGGAGTAACACCGGGGAGCTGTTTTTT
>TRBD1|TRBV29-1|TRBJ1-2|.
CSARQGSNYGYTF
TGCAGCGCCCGACAGGGTTCTAACTATGGCTACACCTTC
>.|TRBV11-2|TRBJ2-5|few
CASSLSVATGQETQYF
TGTGCCAGCAGCTTATCGGTCGCGACAGGCCAAGAGACCCAGTACTTC
>.|TRBV10-3|TRBJ2-5|.
CAISESETQYF
TGTGCCATCAGTGAGTCGGAGACCCAGTACTTC
>TRBD1|TRBV7-8|TRBJ1-4|.
CASSQTRTGVPTNEKLFF
TGTGCCAGCAGCCAAACTCGAACAGGGGTTCCAACTAATGAAAAACTGTTTTTT
>.|TRBV7-2|TRBJ1-1|.
CASSLLGGWNTEAFF
TGTGCCAGCAGCTTACTCGGGGGTTGGAACACTGAAGCTTTCTTT
>.|TRBV5-6|TRBJ2-2|.
CASSFGLETGELFF
TGTGCCAGCAGTTTCGGACTCGAGACCGGGGAGCTGTTTTTT
>.|TRBV7-9|TRBJ1-1|.
CASSFQGSTEAFF
TGTGCCAGCAGCTTTCAGGGGTCCACTGAAGCTTTCTTT
>.|TRBV7-2|TRBJ2-2|.
CASHGLGANTGELFF
TGTGCCAGCCACGGACTCGGCGCGAACACCGGGGAGCTGTTTTTT
>TRBD1|TRBV29-1|TRBJ2-7|.
CSAGQGTTYEQYF
TGCAGCGCCGGACAGGGGACCACCTACGAGCAGTACTTC
>.|TRBV29-1|TRBJ1-1|.
CSVRPQLGGESAFF
TGCAGCGTTCGACCCCAGCTTGGGGGGGAGAGTGCTTTCTTT
>.|TRBV5-1|TRBJ2-2|.
CASSLGDRTGELFF
TGCGCCAGCAGCTTGGGTGACAGGACCGGGGAGCTGTTTTTT
>.|TRBV11-3|TRBJ1-6|.
CASSSYVGQGNSPLHF
TGTGCCAGCAGCTCCTACGTGGGGCAGGGGAATTCACCCCTCCACTTT
>TRBD1|TRBV28|TRBJ1-2|.
CASSLGTANYGYTF
TGTGCCAGCAGTTTGGGGACAGCTAACTATGGCTACACCTTC
>TRBD1|TRBV29-1|TRBJ1-5|few
CSVSRDRGQPQHF
TGCAGCGTTAGCCGGGACAGGGGGCAGCCCCAGCATTTT
>.|TRBV2|TRBJ1-3|.
CASSEAFSGNTIYF
TGTGCCAGCAGCGAGGCTTTTAGTGGAAACACCATATATTTT
>TRBD1|TRBV5-4|TRBJ2-7|few
CASSPRGTGAYEQYF
TGTGCCAGCAGCCCTCGCGGGACAGGGGCCTACGAGCAGTACTTC
>.|TRBV4-1|TRBJ1-1|.
CASSQPTIPSAEAFF
TGCGCCAGCAGCCAACCGACCATCCCGAGTGCCGAAGCTTTCTTT
>.|TRBV5-1|TRBJ1-4|.
CASSSNPGATNEKLFF
TGCGCCAGCAGCTCGAACCCGGGGGCAACTAATGAAAAACTGTTTTTT
>TRBD2|TRBV6-1|TRBJ2-7|.
CASSDPGTSAGEQYF
TGTGCCAGCAGTGACCCCGGGACTAGCGCCGGCGAGCAGTACTTC
>TRBD1|TRBV6-6|TRBJ2-7|.
CASSYPGQGKDEQYF
TGTGCCAGCAGTTACCCTGGACAGGGGAAGGACGAGCAGTACTTC
>.|TRBV4-3|TRBJ2-2|few
CASSHTGISTGELFF
TGCGCCAGCAGCCACACAGGGATTAGCACCGGGGAGCTGTTTTTT
>.|TRBV18|TRBJ1-1|.
CASSPPVGFNTEAFF
TGTGCCAGCTCACCGCCAGTGGGCTTCAACACTGAAGCTTTCTTT
>TRBD1|TRBV10-3|TRBJ2-5|.
CATGTEQETQYF
TGTGCCACAGGGACAGAACAAGAGACCCAGTACTTC
>.|TRBV25-1|TRBJ1-1|.
CASSESQQARAEAFF
TGTGCCAGCAGTGAATCCCAACAGGCGCGCGCTGAAGCTTTCTTT
>TRBD1|TRBV4-1|TRBJ1-5|few
CASSRGGGQPQHF
TGCGCCAGCAGCCGGGGAGGGGGCCAGCCCCAGCATTTT
>.|TRBV2|TRBJ2-5|.
CASSVKTQYF
TGTGCCAGCAGTGTAAAGACCCAGTACTTC
>TRBD1|TRBV29-1|TRBJ1-1|few
CSVRGQVNTEAFF
TGCAGCGTTCGGGGACAGGTGAACACTGAAGCTTTCTTT
>.|TRBV5-4|TRBJ1-5|.
CASSLEREGAQHF
TGTGCCAGCAGCTTGGAGAGAGAGGGAGCCCAGCATTTT
>.|TRBV15|TRBJ2-5|.
CATSRDEGPPETQYF
TGTGCCACCAGCAGAGATGAGGGGCCCCCGGAGACCCAGTACTTC
>TRBD2|TRBV29-1|TRBJ2-2|.
CSVGGLAHTGELFF
TGCAGCGTCGGAGGACTAGCACACACCGGGGAGCTGTTTTTT
>TRBD1|TRBV7-8|TRBJ1-1|once
CASSQSRQGRNTEAFF
TGTGCCAGCAGCCAATCCAGACAGGGGCGGAACACTGAAGCTTTCTTT